The 30 T cell receptor beta chains presented below share a single source sample, sequenced in a study of control samples from healthy donors and cancer patients. Method: immunoSEQ multiplex PCR; TCRdb's copy keeps in-frame clones and lacks some. The table has over 75,000 clones, 91% seen once; the top ten hold around 16%. Sequencing was performed on blood. The receptor source for this set is a young man in good health.

The chain couples TRBV28 to TRBJ1-2, with D unclear. Germline V gene lookup returns CDR1 MDHEN and CDR2 SYDVKM. Trimming pared 2 bases from V and 5 bases from J, leaving 18 bases between. The CDR3 totals 16 residues. This CDR3 is CASSLGSTDSSYGYTF. The CDR3 DNA reads TGTGCCAGCAGTTTAGGCAGCACTGACTCCTCTTATGGCTACACCTTC.

V is TRBV2 and J is TRBJ2-1; 8 bases match TRBD1. The CDR3 runs to 16 residues. After removal of 6 bases from V and 9 bases from J, the junction contained 16 bases not matched to a gene. Germline loops: CDR1 SNHLY, CDR2 FYNNEI. CDR3 sequence reads: CASRLIRGQGVGEQFF. The DNA of the CDR3 is TGTGCCAGCAGATTGATACGTGGACAGGGAGTGGGTGAGCAGTTCTTC.

V gene TRBV19 combines with J gene TRBJ2-4; a weak D match, TRBD1 (6 bases). The V end was cut by 2 bases, the J end by 0 bases, with 11 bases between. The germline CDR1 and CDR2 sequences are LNHDA and SQIVND (reference sequence). The CDR3 contains 16 residues. This CDR3 is CASSINRAIAKNIQYF. The CDR3 nucleotides are TGTGCCAGTAGTATAAACAGGGCGATAGCCAAAAACATTCAGTACTTC.

The chain employs TRBV30 and TRBJ1-6, with D tentatively TRBD1 (6 bases). CDR3 length: 14 residues. CDR1 is GTSNPN, CDR2 SVGIG, per germline (reference sequence). V dropped 0 bases and J dropped 9 bases, with 12 bases sitting between them. CDR3 in DNA: TGTGCCTGGAGTGTATCCGGGGGCGGTTCACCCCTCCACTTT. Encoded protein: CAWSVSGGGSPLHF.

V usage is TRBV5-1 and J usage is TRBJ2-7; D gene unclear. V was trimmed by 0 bases and J by 2 bases, leaving 9 bases between them. Germline assignment: CDR1 SGHRS and CDR2 YFSETQ. There are 14 residues in the CDR3. CDR3 loop: CASSLARQAYEQYF. The CDR3 bases are TGCGCCAGCAGCTTGGCCCGGCAGGCCTACGAGCAGTACTTC.

This clone was seen just once. This chain uses TRBV6-5 with TRBJ1-2; D ambiguous. This CDR3 is 14 amino acids long. With 4 bases removed from V and 4 bases from J, the gap between germline ends came to 13 bases. Germline CDR1 and CDR2: MNHEY and SVGAGI. The CDR3, as DNA: TGTGCCAGCAGTTCCGACCCAAAGGGCTATGGCTACACCTTC. Translation: CASSSDPKGYGYTF.

This chain links TRBV5-1 with TRBJ2-2; D not certain. This CDR3 spans 15 amino acids. From germline, CDR1 is SGHRS and CDR2 YFSETQ. The V end was cut by 0 bases, the J end by 6 bases, with 12 bases between. The chain's CDR3 is CASSLAWGSAGELFF. In DNA, the CDR3 is TGCGCCAGCAGCTTGGCCTGGGGATCGGCCGGGGAGCTGTTTTTT.

The chain uses TRBV5-4 and TRBJ2-1, with TRBD2 matching over 10 bases. The CDR3 has 14 amino acids. The V gene end was trimmed by 5 bases and the J gene end by 5 bases; junction bases not matched to a gene: 4. Per germline, CDR1 SGHNT and CDR2 YYREEE (reference sequence). For the CDR3, the DNA is TGTGCCAGCAGTTCTGGACTAGCGGACAATGAGCAGTTCTTC. It yields the protein CASSSGLADNEQFF.

The chain combines TRBV5-1 with TRBJ1-3; no clear D. The CDR3 spans 15 residues. The germline gives CDR1 SGHRS, CDR2 YFSETQ. Trimming cost V 0 bases and J 4 bases, with 11 bases left between them. The CDR3 spells CASSLAGVGGNTIYF. The DNA for the CDR3 is TGCGCCAGCAGCTTGGCCGGGGTTGGCGGAAACACCATATATTTT.

This clone was observed a single time. This sequence joins TRBV19 and TRBJ2-5; D may correspond to TRBD1 or TRBD2 (5 bases each). Germline CDR1 is LNHDA and CDR2 is SQIVND (reference sequence). This CDR3 is 14 amino acids long. V was cut by 1 base and J by 5 bases, with 11 bases left in between. DNA for the CDR3: TGTGCCAGTAGTATAGGGGGGAAGGGGGAGACCCAGTACTTC. Protein sequence: CASSIGGKGETQYF.

The chain employs TRBV5-1 and TRBJ2-7; 7 bases match TRBD1. Germline V gene sequence: CDR1 SGHRS, CDR2 YFSETQ. The CDR3 consists of 15 residues. The V and J ends lost 3 bases and 9 bases, in that order; junction bases with no gene match: 15. CDR3 protein: CASSSAGGTSGRQYF. CDR3 DNA: TGCGCCAGCAGCTCCGCAGGGGGAACCTCAGGAAGGCAGTACTTC.

This clone appeared a single time. The V call is TRBV6-5, the J call TRBJ1-1; weak D call: TRBD1 (5 bases). The ends were cut back, 6 bases at V and 4 bases at J, with 9 bases in the middle. The CDR3 covers 12 residues. CDR1 and CDR2 (germline): MNHEY, SVGAGI. The CDR3 sequence is CASRRQRTEAFF. The CDR3 DNA follows: TGTGCCAGCAGAAGACAGCGCACTGAAGCTTTCTTT.

By frequency in the sample, this clone is medium-sized. The chain employs TRBV7-2 and TRBJ2-2; the D gene could be TRBD1 or TRBD2 (5 bases each). Trimming took 2 bases from V and 6 from J, leaving 10 bases between them. CDR3 length equals 14 residues. The germline gives CDR1 SGHTA, CDR2 FQGNSA. The chain's CDR3 is CASSLLGTAGELFF. CDR3 coding DNA: TGTGCCAGCAGCTTATTGGGGACGGCCGGGGAGCTGTTTTTT.

The gene calls are TRBV5-1 and TRBJ2-5, with a possible D match to TRBD1 (6 bases). Trimming shortened V by 0 bases and J by 3 bases, and 6 bases separated the two germline ends. The CDR3 has 13 residues. Germline V lookup: CDR1 SGHRS, CDR2 YFSETQ. The CDR3 here is CASSLGQEETQYF. DNA of the CDR3: TGCGCCAGCAGCTTGGGACAGGAAGAGACCCAGTACTTC. Together with reference TRBV5-1 and TRBJ2-5, the CDR3 gives the full variable domain: KAGVTQTPRYLIKTRGQQVTLSCSPISGHRSVSWYQQTPGQGLQFLFEYFSETQRNKGNFPGRFSGRQFSNSRSEMNVSTLELGDSALYLCASSLGQEETQYFGPGTRLLVL.

This rearrangement joins TRBV4-1 to TRBJ1-5; D uncertain. This CDR3 is 15 amino acids long. Between the trimmed V and J ends, which lost 0 bases and 6 bases, there was a span of 12 bases. CDR1 is MGHRA, CDR2 YSYEKL, per germline. CDR3 DNA sequence: TGCGCCAGCAGCCAAGAAATGGGAGGTGGTCAGCCCCAGCATTTT. It codes for CASSQEMGGGQPQHF.

This chain uses TRBV3-1 (or the pseudogene TRBV3-2) with TRBJ1-4, with 10 bases lining up with TRBD1. Germline assignment: CDR1 LGHDT and CDR2 YNNKEL (reference sequence). Trimming cost V 3 bases and J 9 bases; bases outside gene matches: 7. The CDR3 has 15 amino acids. CDR3 bases: TGTGCCAGCAGCCAGACAGGGGGCCTCCGGAAAAAACTGTTTTTT. Amino acids: CASSQTGGLRKKLFF.

The CDR3 region is CASSFRRVRYTDTQYF. Written as DNA, the CDR3 is TGTGCCAGCAGTTTCCGGAGGGTACGCTACACAGATACGCAGTATTTT. The chain uses TRBV27 and TRBJ2-3, with a weak D call TRBD2 (6 bases). V was cut by 3 bases and J by 2 bases, with 15 bases left in between. CDR1 and CDR2 from the germline V gene are MNHEY and SMNVEV (reference sequence). CDR3 size: 16 residues.

The chain joins TRBV4-1 to TRBJ2-3, with TRBD2 identical over 8 bases. CDR3 length: 17 amino acids. Germline loops: CDR1 MGHRA, CDR2 YSYEKL. J was trimmed by 1 base and V by 4 bases; bases with no gene match: 10. This CDR3 reads CASSPRLSGGGTDTQYF. The CDR3 bases are TGCGCCAGCAGCCCCCGGCTGAGCGGGGGTGGCACAGATACGCAGTATTTT.

This clone appeared a single time. This chain uses TRBV5-8 with TRBJ2-3; TRBD2 might be the D (5 bases). The CDR3 loop spans 15 amino acids. The V gene's germline CDR1 is SGHTS and CDR2 YDEGEE. The V and J ends lost 0 bases and 0 bases respectively, with 8 bases between them. CDR3 sequence reads: CASSLAGSSTDTQYF. The CDR3 bases are TGTGCCAGCAGCTTGGCGGGGTCTAGCACAGATACGCAGTATTTT.

The chain is built from TRBV28 and TRBJ1-2; no reliable D call. Germline assignment: CDR1 MDHEN and CDR2 SYDVKM. The CDR3 length is 12 residues. The V end lost 8 bases, the J end lost 4 bases, and 11 bases lay between the germline ends. The CDR3 nucleotides are TGTGCCAGCGGCGCGCCTCCCTATGGCTACACCTTC. Translating gives CASGAPPYGYTF.

The gene calls are TRBV7-9 and TRBJ2-7; D gene ambiguous. CDR1 and CDR2 (germline): SEHNR, FQNEAQ (reference sequence). The CDR3 is 15 amino acids. Trimming took 8 bases from V and 2 from J, leaving 19 bases between them. The CDR3 nucleotides are TGTGCCAGCGGCCCAGGCAGGCTTACTACCTACGAGCAGTACTTC. Translating it yields CASGPGRLTTYEQYF. The whole variable domain, remainder taken from reference TRBV7-9 and TRBJ2-7, is DTGVSQNPRHKITKRGQNVTFRCDPISEHNRLYWYRQTLGQGPEFLTYFQNEAQLEKSRLLSDRFSAERPKGSFSTLEIQRTEQGDSAMYLCASGPGRLTTYEQYFGPGTRLTVT.

This clone was counted a few times. The rearrangement joins TRBV7-2 to TRBJ1-5; weak D call: TRBD1 (6 bases). The CDR3 has 14 residues. Germline V gene data show CDR1 as SGHTA and CDR2 as FQGNSA. V lost 0 bases, J lost 9 bases, and 12 bases lay in between. CDR3 coding DNA: TGTGCCAGCAGCTTAGCCTGGGACATGGGGCCCCAGCATTTT. Translating gives CASSLAWDMGPQHF.

This sequence joins TRBV6-5 and TRBJ1-1, with D unclear. Germline V gene sequence: CDR1 MNHEY, CDR2 SVGAGI. This CDR3 has 13 residues. The V end lost 6 bases, the J end lost 0 bases, and 8 bases lay between the germline ends. The CDR3 is CASSSTLNTEAFF. CDR3 nucleotides: TGTGCCAGCAGCTCCACACTGAACACTGAAGCTTTCTTT.

The chain has TRBV2 and TRBJ2-7, with D perhaps given as TRBD1 or TRBD2 (5 bases each). This CDR3 spans 14 amino acids. Trimming shortened V by 6 bases and J by 1 base, and 13 bases separated the two germline ends. Germline V gene sequence: CDR1 SNHLY, CDR2 FYNNEI. The CDR3 DNA sequence: TGTGCCAGCAGCGGGACCAGTTCATCCTACGAGCAGTACTTC. Its translation: CASSGTSSSYEQYF. The complete variable domain, with remaining parts taken from reference TRBV2 and TRBJ2-7, reads EPEVTQTPSHQVTQMGQEVILRCVPISNHLYFYWYRQILGQKVEFLVSFYNNEISEKSEIFDDQFSVERPDGSNFTLKIRSTKLEDSAMYFCASSGTSSSYEQYFGPGTRLTVT.

The chain joins TRBV19 to TRBJ1-5; 9 bases map to TRBD1. Unmatched junction bases numbered 7, after V lost 3 bases and J lost 4 bases. The CDR3 spans 16 residues. CDR1 LNHDA and CDR2 SQIVND come from the germline V gene (reference sequence). CDR3 protein: CASSMGQGISNQPQHF. The CDR3 DNA sequence: TGTGCCAGTAGTATGGGACAGGGAATATCTAATCAGCCCCAGCATTTT.

The chain carries TRBV7-9 and TRBJ1-3, with TRBD1 matching 8 bases. Germline-derived CDR1 and CDR2 are SEHNR and FQNEAQ (reference sequence). The trim removed 1 base at V and 2 bases at J, leaving 4 bases unmatched. The CDR3 consists of 16 residues. The CDR3 DNA is TGTGCCAGCAGCTTAGATCTGACAGGGGCTGGAAACACCATATATTTT. This gives the protein CASSLDLTGAGNTIYF.

The CDR3 loop reads CAISENVERGQGYTF. The CDR3 DNA follows: TGTGCCATCAGTGAGAACGTGGAGAGGGGGCAAGGCTACACCTTC. V and J are TRBV10-3 and TRBJ1-2; 7 bases line up with TRBD1. CDR3 length: 15 residues. Germline loops: CDR1 ENHRY, CDR2 SYGVKD. V shed 2 bases and J 8 bases; nucleotides not matched to a gene: 11.

With regard to this clone: A junction boundary mismatches the germline segment, possibly from a read error. The chain recombines TRBV6-5 with TRBJ2-3, with TRBD2 matching 8 bases. The germline gives CDR1 MNHEY, CDR2 SVGAGI. This CDR3 contains 15 residues. In DNA, the CDR3 is TGTGCCAGCACTTACCGAGCGGGAGTGATAGATACGCAGTATTTT. It codes for CASTYRAGVIDTQYF.

This clone was recorded only once. The genes are TRBV3-1 (or the pseudogene TRBV3-2) and TRBJ2-1, with D tentatively TRBD1 (5 bases). Germline V lookup: CDR1 LGHDT, CDR2 YNNKEL (reference sequence). The CDR3 contains 13 residues. Trimming stripped 4 bases from V and 7 bases from J, with 11 bases between. Here the CDR3 reads CASSRPQGNEQFF. As DNA, the CDR3 is TGTGCCAGCAGCCGCCCTCAGGGAAATGAGCAGTTCTTC.

The V call is TRBV10-3, the J call TRBJ2-2; 7 nucleotides match TRBD1. The germline V gene has CDR1 ENHRY and CDR2 SYGVKD. This CDR3 has 15 amino acids. After removal of 0 bases from V and 7 bases from J, the junction contained 5 bases not matched to a gene. CDR3 coding DNA: TGTGCCATCAGTGAGTCAACAGGGGCCGACGGGGAGCTGTTTTTT. It specifies CAISESTGADGELFF.